This T cell receptor beta chain was profiled in a study of T cells in tuberculosis. Study at large: CD1B tetramers identified T cells specific for mycobacterial lipid GMM.

Thawed, overnight-rested PBMC were stained with GMM-loaded CD1B tetramer, viability dye and anti-CD3, then sorted. CD1B tetramers were loaded with Rhodococcus equi-derived C32 glucose monomycolate. Repertoires were generated with immunoSEQ multiplex PCR, while TCRdb's copy carries only in-frame clones and drops some. The data hold 50,000 to 65,000 clones, with around 90% observed a single time. What was sequenced was CD1b-GMM tetramer-negative cells sorted from PBMCs. This clonotype was obtained from an adult woman with latent tuberculosis.

CDR3 residues: CASSLIPTQGNYGYTF. Here the CDR3 DNA reads TGCGCCAGCAGCCTAATACCCACACAGGGTAACTATGGCTACACCTTC. The chain uses TRBV4-3 and TRBJ1-2; a weak D match, TRBD1 (6 bases). Germline-derived CDR1 and CDR2 are LGHNA and YSLEER. The CDR3 sequence is 16 residues long. V was trimmed by 4 bases and J by 1 base, leaving 16 bases between them.